Presented here are 32 T cell receptor beta chains from one specimen sequenced in a study of T-cell reconstitution after alpha-beta-depleted transplantation in children. Preparation of the TCRbeta library involved a method that used unique molecular identifiers. TCRdb used MiXCR to reprocess the PCR reads, holding one entry per CDR3 protein. The repertoire holds approximately 88,000 distinct CDR3 sequences, 12% seen once, with roughly 14% in the top ten. Here the sequenced sample was PBMCs from the stem cell graft donor, taken from the stem cell graft. Receptors originate from a human donor who donated a stem cell graft to a child with inherited bone marrow failure.

This clonotype was recorded at least ten times. The chain is built from TRBV20-1 and TRBJ1-5; D possibly corresponds to TRBD1 (5 bases). The CDR3 sequence is 15 residues long. CDR1 and CDR2 (germline): DFQATT, SNEGSKA (reference sequence). V was pared by 1 base and J by 7 bases, with 17 bases between. CDR3 in DNA: TGCAGTGCTAGAGGGGTAGTGGGACCGTTACAGCCCCAGCATTTT. Translating gives CSARGVVGPLQPQHF.

This clonotype occurred many times. V and J are TRBV10-3 and TRBJ2-5; 7 bases agree with TRBD1. J was trimmed by 1 base and V by 6 bases; bases with no gene match: 8. This CDR3 has 15 residues. Germline V gene lookup returns CDR1 ENHRY and CDR2 SYGVKD. DNA for the CDR3: TGTGCCATCAGCCCGGGACAGCCGCTCCAAGAGACCCAGTACTTC. This codes for CAISPGQPLQETQYF.

Many counts were recorded for this clonotype. The J gene is TRBJ1-3, the V gene TRBV16, with 8 bases matching TRBD1. In germline, CDR1 is KGHSY, CDR2 FQNENV. The V and J ends lost 5 bases and 0 bases, in that order; junction bases with no gene match: 6. This CDR3 is 16 amino acids long. The CDR3 DNA reads as TGTGCCAGCAGCTGGGACAGGCCAAACTCTGGAAACACCATATATTTT. Translated: CASSWDRPNSGNTIYF.

This clonotype was seen many times. This chain uses TRBV15 with TRBJ2-1; D is tentatively TRBD1 or TRBD2 (7 bases each). The germline CDR1 and CDR2 sequences are LNHNV and YYDKDF (reference sequence). V was pared by 4 bases and J by 10 bases, with 17 bases between. This CDR3 region has 14 residues. CDR3 amino acids: CATSTRSGGGEQFF. The DNA for the CDR3 is TGTGCCACCAGCACCAGATCAGGGGGGGGAGAGCAGTTCTTC.

This clonotype was recorded at least ten times. The chain is built from TRBV3-1 and TRBJ2-1, with 9 bases lining up with TRBD2. J was trimmed by 2 bases and V by 4 bases; bases with no gene match: 6. This CDR3 has 16 amino acids. Germline V gene data show CDR1 as LGHDT and CDR2 as YNNKEL (reference sequence). Here the CDR3 reads CASSPLAGPAYNEQFF. In DNA, the CDR3 is TGTGCCAGCAGCCCCCTAGCGGGGCCCGCCTACAATGAGCAGTTCTTC.

This clonotype was detected ten times or more. The chain uses TRBV7-2 and TRBJ2-3; D gene ambiguous. Between the trimmed V and J ends, which lost 7 bases and 3 bases, there was a span of 23 bases. The V gene's germline CDR1 is SGHTA and CDR2 FQGNSA. CDR3 size: 17 residues. The CDR3: CASTFEAADTYTDTQYF. CDR3 DNA: TGTGCCAGCACCTTCGAGGCGGCAGACACTTATACAGATACGCAGTATTTT.

In its sample, this clonotype was seen many times. Here the CDR3 DNA reads TGCAGTGCTAGAGATTCCCGTTACGACAGGGGGTATGGCTACACCTTC. It specifies CSARDSRYDRGYGYTF. This chain links TRBV20-1 with TRBJ1-2; 9 nucleotides align to TRBD1. V shed 0 bases, J shed 5 bases, and the junction held 10 bases outside the gene matches. From germline, CDR1 is DFQATT and CDR2 SNEGSKA (reference sequence). The CDR3 runs 16 residues.

This clonotype was picked up many times. This sequence joins TRBV9 and TRBJ1-6; 7 nucleotides match TRBD1. Trimming took 3 bases from V and 8 from J; bases not matched to a gene: 11. CDR3 length equals 16 residues. Germline CDR1 and CDR2: SGDLS and YYNGEE. The CDR3 sequence is CASSGRQGFSDSPLHF. For the CDR3, the DNA is TGTGCCAGCAGCGGACGACAGGGTTTTAGTGATTCACCCCTCCACTTT. Supplemented by reference TRBV9 and TRBJ1-6, the full variable domain reads DSGVTQTPKHLITATGQRVTLRCSPRSGDLSVYWYQQSLDQGLQFLIQYYNGEERAKGNILERFSAQQFPDLHSELNLSSLELGDSALYFCASSGRQGFSDSPLHFGNGTRLTVT.

This rearrangement joins TRBV29-1 to TRBJ1-2; unclear D gene. This CDR3 region has 12 residues. Germline lookup yields CDR1 SQVTM and CDR2 ANQGSEA. Trimming pared 6 bases from V and 3 bases from J, leaving 11 bases between. CDR3 region: CSVGDSYYGYTF. DNA for the CDR3: TGCAGCGTGGGCGACTCTTACTATGGCTACACCTTC.

This clonotype occurred a few times. The chain is built from TRBV4-3 and TRBJ2-1; D possibly corresponds to TRBD1 (5 bases). The germline V gene encodes CDR1 LGHNA and CDR2 YSLEER. The CDR3 consists of 15 residues. The V and J ends lost 5 bases and 6 bases respectively, with 17 bases between them. DNA of the CDR3: TGCGCCAGCAGCAAAAAGGCGTCTGGGGCCAATGAGCAGTTCTTC. Translation gives CASSKKASGANEQFF.

The rearrangement uses TRBV5-4 and TRBJ2-1; D not resolved. The CDR3 consists of 14 residues. Germline V gene lookup returns CDR1 SGHNT and CDR2 YYREEE (reference sequence). Trimming pared 1 base from V and 5 bases from J, leaving 10 bases between. CDR3 bases: TGTGCCAGCAGCTTGTACGCGGCGGACAATGAGCAGTTCTTC. It encodes CASSLYAADNEQFF.

In its sample, this clonotype was seen many times. J is TRBJ2-2 and V is TRBV6-2 or TRBV6-3, with 8 bases identical to TRBD1. Germline V CDR1 and CDR2: MNHEY, SVGEGT. The CDR3 totals 15 residues. Trimming removed 6 bases from V and 4 bases from J; junction bases left unmatched: 7. The CDR3 loop is CASRRQGAGTGELFF. DNA for the CDR3: TGTGCCAGCAGGCGGCAGGGGGCCGGCACCGGGGAGCTGTTTTTT.

This clonotype was picked up a small number of times. V usage is TRBV28 and J usage is TRBJ1-5; 12 bases align to TRBD1. V shed 7 bases, J shed 2 bases, and the junction held 12 bases outside the gene matches. Germline CDR1 is MDHEN and CDR2 is SYDVKM. The CDR3 extends over 18 amino acids. The CDR3 bases are TGTGCCAGCAAGGGGGACAGGGGGCTCCTACTCCGCAATCAGCCCCAGCATTTT. This sequence encodes CASKGDRGLLLRNQPQHF.

In this sample, this clonotype turned up many times. V is TRBV6-5 and J is TRBJ2-7, with D possibly matching TRBD1 (6 bases). This CDR3 spans 15 amino acids. Trimming removed 5 bases from V and 1 base from J, with 15 bases in between. The germline V gene has CDR1 MNHEY and CDR2 SVGAGI. The DNA for the CDR3 is TGTGCCAGCAGTCGACGACAGGCGGTATCCTACGAGCAGTACTTC. The encoded protein is CASSRRQAVSYEQYF.

This clonotype was found many times. The chain has TRBV4-1 and TRBJ2-5; no reliable D call. Trimming took 2 bases from V and 1 from J, leaving 11 bases between them. The CDR3 runs to 15 residues. CDR1 MGHRA and CDR2 YSYEKL come from the germline V gene. CDR3 nucleotide sequence: TGCGCCAGCAGCCAACCCCGGGCATCCCAAGAGACCCAGTACTTC. Translating gives CASSQPRASQETQYF.

This clonotype was recorded at least ten times. The chain links TRBV6-2 or TRBV6-3 to TRBJ2-3, with 11 bases matching TRBD2. Germline V gene lookup returns CDR1 MNHEY and CDR2 SVGEGT. Losses at the gene ends were 2 bases for V and 2 bases for J; bases not matched to a gene: 6. The CDR3 totals 17 residues. CDR3 loop: CASSYPTGLADTDTQYF. CDR3 sequence (DNA): TGTGCCAGCAGTTACCCTACGGGACTAGCGGACACAGATACGCAGTATTTT.

This clonotype occurred many times. V usage is TRBV4-3 and J usage is TRBJ2-2; maybe TRBD2 (5 bases). The CDR3 covers 15 residues. The V and J ends lost 1 base and 2 bases respectively, with 8 bases between them. Germline V gene sequence: CDR1 LGHNA, CDR2 YSLEER. CDR3 residues: CASSQADSNTGELFF. CDR3 nucleotide sequence: TGCGCCAGCAGCCAAGCGGACTCAAACACCGGGGAGCTGTTTTTT.

This clonotype was picked up many times. The chain couples TRBV12-3 or TRBV12-4 to TRBJ2-5, with D possibly TRBD2 on 6 matching bases. The CDR3 spans 13 residues. The V and J ends lost 10 bases and 4 bases respectively, with 16 bases between them. The CDR3 reads CATGRGGIETQYF. CDR3 nucleotides: TGTGCCACCGGTCGGGGAGGTATAGAGACCCAGTACTTC.

The table lists this clonotype with many counts. The rearrangement joins TRBV5-1 to TRBJ2-7, with D possibly being TRBD1 (6 bases). V lost 2 bases, J lost 0 bases, and 9 bases lay in between. This CDR3 is built from 14 residues. From germline, CDR1 is SGHRS and CDR2 YFSETQ. The DNA for the CDR3 is TGCGCCAGCAGCTTAGGGGGTAGCTCCTACGAGCAGTACTTC. It translates to CASSLGGSSYEQYF.

The sample holds many counts of this clonotype. The rearrangement links TRBV24-1 to TRBJ2-1; a weak D match, TRBD1 (7 bases). Germline CDR1 KGHDR, CDR2 SFDVKD. The CDR3 has 15 residues. Trimming shortened V by 1 base and J by 7 bases, and 13 bases separated the two germline ends. In nucleotides, the CDR3 is TGTGCCACCAGTGATTTCTTCAGGGGGAGGAATGAGCAGTTCTTC. Translated, it gives CATSDFFRGRNEQFF.

This clonotype was observed at least ten times. V and J are TRBV4-1 and TRBJ2-3; 13 bases line up with TRBD2. CDR1 and CDR2 from the germline V gene are MGHRA and YSYEKL. The CDR3 loop spans 19 amino acids. Unmatched junction bases numbered 10, after V lost 1 base and J lost 3 bases. CDR3 amino acids: CASSQGTSGSYMTTDTQYF. The CDR3 DNA reads as TGCGCCAGCAGCCAAGGGACTAGCGGGAGTTACATGACGACAGATACGCAGTATTTT.

This clonotype has ten or more counts. The V call is TRBV28, the J call TRBJ2-5; D not resolved. The germline V gene encodes CDR1 MDHEN and CDR2 SYDVKM. Trimming took off 10 bases at V and 0 bases at J, with 18 bases between the two ends. The CDR3 totals 15 residues. CDR3 sequence: CATDFGQSDQETQYF. The CDR3 coding sequence is TGTGCCACCGACTTTGGCCAATCTGACCAAGAGACCCAGTACTTC.

This clonotype was observed at least ten times. CDR3 protein: CASSGTISQETQYF. The CDR3 DNA reads TGTGCCAGCAGCGGGACAATCAGTCAGGAGACCCAGTACTTC. The V and J genes are TRBV2 and TRBJ2-5; possibly TRBD1 for D (6 bases). Germline values: CDR1 SNHLY, CDR2 FYNNEI. The CDR3 runs to 14 residues. V was trimmed by 6 bases and J by 5 bases, leaving 16 bases between them.

This clonotype was observed at least ten times. This sequence joins TRBV7-2 and TRBJ1-2; TRBD1 agrees at 7 bases. Germline V CDR1 and CDR2: SGHTA, FQGNSA. The length of the CDR3 is 15 residues. Trimming cost V 5 bases and J 6 bases; bases outside gene matches: 12. The CDR3 bases are TGTGCCAGCAGCGAGCACAGGGGATGGGAGAATGGCTACACCTTC. This sequence encodes CASSEHRGWENGYTF. The whole variable domain, filled in from reference TRBV7-2 and TRBJ1-2, reads GAGVSQSPSNKVTEKGKDVELRCDPISGHTALYWYRQSLGQGLEFLIYFQGNSAPDKSGLPSDRFSAERTGGSVSTLTIQRTQQEDSAVYLCASSEHRGWENGYTFGSGTRLTVV.

This clonotype was detected ten times or more. The genes are TRBV7-2 and TRBJ2-5; no definite D call. Per germline, CDR1 SGHTA and CDR2 FQGNSA. The CDR3 covers 11 residues. V was pared by 5 bases and J by 8 bases, with 9 bases between. CDR3 coding DNA: TGTGCCAGCAGCCCCTTCGAAACCCAGTACTTC. Protein product: CASSPFETQYF. The complete variable domain, with remaining parts taken from reference TRBV7-2 and TRBJ2-5, reads GAGVSQSPSNKVTEKGKDVELRCDPISGHTALYWYRQSLGQGLEFLIYFQGNSAPDKSGLPSDRFSAERTGGSVSTLTIQRTQQEDSAVYLCASSPFETQYFGPGTRLLVL.

This chain links TRBV27 with TRBJ2-3; 11 bases fit TRBD2. CDR1 and CDR2 from the germline V gene are MNHEY and SMNVEV (reference sequence). V dropped 6 bases and J dropped 2; count of bases not matched to a gene: 13. The CDR3 covers 18 residues. As DNA, the CDR3 is TGTGCCAGCAGCTCGATAGCGGGGGGGCCGAAAAACACAGATACGCAGTATTTT. Its translation: CASSSIAGGPKNTDTQYF.

The table lists this clonotype with many counts. CDR3 amino acids: CATSSSGTGGGNEQFF. The CDR3, as DNA: TGTGCCACCAGTTCCTCCGGGACAGGGGGGGGAAATGAGCAGTTCTTC. This chain connects TRBV24-1 to TRBJ2-1; 11 bases align to TRBD1. CDR3 length equals 16 residues. The J segment lost 7 bases and the V segment lost 6 bases, leaving 10 bases of the junction unmatched. Germline CDR1 and CDR2: KGHDR and SFDVKD.

This clonotype came up many times. The rearrangement joins TRBV4-3 to TRBJ1-4; 7 nucleotides agree with TRBD1. Germline lookup yields CDR1 LGHNA and CDR2 YSLEER. The trim removed 0 bases at V and 4 bases at J, leaving 14 bases unmatched. The CDR3 has 19 residues. CDR3 sequence: CASSQDLQLFDRDNEKLFF. The CDR3 DNA follows: TGCGCCAGCAGCCAAGATCTTCAACTTTTTGACAGGGATAATGAAAAACTGTTTTTT.

This clonotype was observed many times. This chain uses TRBV7-2 with TRBJ2-1; 9 positions match TRBD1. Germline trimming cut 5 bases from V and 9 bases from J; bases unmatched to any gene: 11. The CDR3 spans 15 residues. CDR1 is SGHTA, CDR2 FQGNSA, per germline. This chain's CDR3 is CASSTRDRAKSEQFF. In nucleotides, the CDR3 is TGTGCCAGCAGCACCCGGGACAGGGCTAAAAGTGAGCAGTTCTTC.

This clonotype has ten or more counts. The chain links TRBV24-1 to TRBJ2-7; 11 nucleotides match TRBD1. Germline CDR1 KGHDR, CDR2 SFDVKD. V dropped 4 bases and J dropped 6; count of bases not matched to a gene: 4. This CDR3 contains 14 residues. The CDR3 region is CATSDPGTGGEQYF. CDR3 in DNA: TGTGCCACCAGTGACCCCGGGACAGGGGGCGAGCAGTACTTC.

The chain is built from TRBV7-9 and TRBJ1-2; tentatively, D is TRBD1 (6 bases). V lost 2 bases, J lost 6 bases, and 13 bases lay in between. The CDR3 is made up of 14 amino acids. Germline values: CDR1 SEHNR, CDR2 FQNEAQ (reference sequence). The DNA for the CDR3 is TGTGCCAGCAGCTTAACCCAGGGGATGGATGGCTACACCTTC. The encoded protein is CASSLTQGMDGYTF.

In its sample, this clonotype was seen many times. The CDR3 protein is CASSSLAGDTGELFF. The CDR3 DNA follows: TGTGCCAGCAGTTCCCTAGCGGGTGACACCGGGGAGCTGTTTTTT. V and J are TRBV27 and TRBJ2-2, with 8 bases aligning to TRBD2. The CDR3 sequence is 15 residues long. The V and J ends lost 4 bases and 3 bases, in that order; junction bases with no gene match: 4. From germline, CDR1 is MNHEY and CDR2 SMNVEV (reference sequence).